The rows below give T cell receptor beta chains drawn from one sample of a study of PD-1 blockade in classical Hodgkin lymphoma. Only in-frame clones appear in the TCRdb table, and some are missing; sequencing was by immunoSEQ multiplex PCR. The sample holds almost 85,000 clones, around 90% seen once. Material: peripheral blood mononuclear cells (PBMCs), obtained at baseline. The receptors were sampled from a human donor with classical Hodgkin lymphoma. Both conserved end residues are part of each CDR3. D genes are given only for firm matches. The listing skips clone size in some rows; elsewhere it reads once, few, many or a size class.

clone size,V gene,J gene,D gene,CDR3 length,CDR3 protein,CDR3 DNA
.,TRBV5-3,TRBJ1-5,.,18,CARSLIVWGRQRRGPQHF,TGTGCCAGAAGCTTGATAGTGTGGGGACGCCAACGAAGGGGGCCCCAGCATTTT
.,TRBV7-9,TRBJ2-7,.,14,CASSSPGASGEQYF,TGTGCCAGCAGCTCACCGGGAGCTTCGGGCGAGCAGTACTTC
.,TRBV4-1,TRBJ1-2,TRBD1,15,CASSQGDRGNYGYTF,TGCGCCAGCAGCCAGGGGGACAGGGGAAACTATGGCTACACCTTC
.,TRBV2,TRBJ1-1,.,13,CEKTEAMNTEAFF,TGCGAAAAGACAGAGGCCATGAACACTGAAGCTTTCTTT
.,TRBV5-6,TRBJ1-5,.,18,CASSRRGAGSYSNQPQHF,TGTGCCAGCAGCAGGAGGGGGGCGGGCAGTTATAGCAATCAGCCCCAGCATTTT
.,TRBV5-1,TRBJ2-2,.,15,CASSLRARNTGELFF,TGCGCCAGCAGTCTGAGGGCCAGAAACACCGGGGAGCTGTTTTTT
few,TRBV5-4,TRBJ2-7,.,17,CASSFAHQLGPKYEQYF,TGTGCCAGCAGCTTTGCCCATCAACTAGGACCCAAATACGAGCAGTACTTC
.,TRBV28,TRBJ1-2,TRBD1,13,CASRVDREHGYTF,TGTGCCAGCAGAGTGGACAGGGAGCATGGCTACACCTTC
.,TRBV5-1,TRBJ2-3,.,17,CASSLAGPGTVTDTQYF,TGCGCCAGCAGCTTGGCTGGACCGGGCACGGTAACAGATACGCAGTATTTT
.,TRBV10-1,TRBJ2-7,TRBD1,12,CASSRTGYEQYF,TGCGCCAGCAGCAGGACAGGGTACGAGCAGTACTTC